The clone carrying this T cell receptor beta chain was seen a few times. As yet, its antigen is unknown. The data are from a study of T cells in Graves' hyperthyroidism and ophthalmopathy. Study-wide findings and caveats: Among clonotypes expanded in thyroid above 0.001, most were also found in blood. A model of 13 V-J features distinguished ophthalmopathy from stable hyperthyroidism.

Lactation, pregnancy, other autoimmune disease or uncontrolled infection led to exclusion of patients. 10 ml of fresh peripheral blood supplied the PBMCs. Amplified TCR beta CDR3 regions derived from RNA transcripts. First-round RT-PCR of the TCR CDR3 relied on the HTBI primer set. TCRdb redid the calling of the multiplex PCR reads with MiXCR, one entry per CDR3 protein. The repertoire includes 550,000 to 650,000 distinct CDR3 sequences, approximately 15% of them detected once, and roughly 6.2% sits in the top ten. Trimming at V came to 1 base and at J to 15 bases, leaving 9 bases not matched to a gene. The CDR3 contains 13 residues. CDR1 and CDR2 (germline): MGHRA, YSYEKL.

The sequence was obtained from a woman in her twenties or thirties with Graves' hyperthyroidism that later progressed to Graves' ophthalmopathy. The rearrangement uses TRBV4-1 and TRBJ2-1; 7 nucleotides match TRBD1. The sample consisted of blood. As DNA, the CDR3 is TGCGCCAGCAGCCAAGGCCAAGGGGGACAGCCGTTCTTC. The encoded protein is CASSQGQGGQPFF.